Sequencing of this T cell receptor (beta chain) was carried out in a study of blood T cell repertoires in COVID-19. CDR3 size: 16 residues. Germline V gives CDR1 LNHDA, CDR2 SQIVND (reference sequence). V lost 4 bases to trimming and J lost 2 bases; unmatched junction nucleotides: 8. Those who participated ranged in age from roughly 18 to 89 years and resided in roughly 26 US areas. Participant reports of clinical history set cohort assignment. Method: immunoSEQ multiplex PCR; TCRdb's copy keeps in-frame clones and lacks some. Of 200,000 or so clones listed, roughly 89% are singletons. This receptor was obtained from a middle-aged woman with acute COVID-19. The specimen was PBMCs or T cells enriched from blood (not recorded which). The chain uses TRBV19 and TRBJ2-7, with 10 bases fitting TRBD1. The CDR3 protein is CASSRAGTGDPYEQYF. The CDR3 nucleotides read TGTGCCAGTAGTAGAGCCGGGACAGGGGATCCCTACGAGCAGTACTTC.